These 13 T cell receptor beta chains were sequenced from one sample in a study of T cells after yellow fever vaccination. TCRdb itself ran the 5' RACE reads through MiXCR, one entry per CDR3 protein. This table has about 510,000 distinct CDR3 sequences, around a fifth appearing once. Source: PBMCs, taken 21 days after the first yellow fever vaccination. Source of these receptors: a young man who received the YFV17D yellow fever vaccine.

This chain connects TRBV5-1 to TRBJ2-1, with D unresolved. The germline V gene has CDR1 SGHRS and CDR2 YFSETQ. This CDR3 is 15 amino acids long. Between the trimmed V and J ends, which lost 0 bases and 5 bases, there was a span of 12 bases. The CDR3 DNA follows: TGCGCCAGCAGCTTGGTTCCGGGCTGGGACAATGAGCAGTTCTTC. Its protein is CASSLVPGWDNEQFF.

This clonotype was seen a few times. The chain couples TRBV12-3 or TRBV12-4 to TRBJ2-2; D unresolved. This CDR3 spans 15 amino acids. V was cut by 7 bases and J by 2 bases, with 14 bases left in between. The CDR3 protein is CASTFGEHNTGELFF. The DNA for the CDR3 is TGTGCCAGCACCTTCGGTGAACATAACACCGGGGAGCTGTTTTTT.

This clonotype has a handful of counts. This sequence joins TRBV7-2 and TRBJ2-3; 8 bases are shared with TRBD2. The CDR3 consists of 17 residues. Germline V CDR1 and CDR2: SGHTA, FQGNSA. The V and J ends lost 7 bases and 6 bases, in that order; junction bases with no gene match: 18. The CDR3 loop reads CASTKGGIAGTLDTQYF. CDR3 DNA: TGTGCCAGCACCAAGGGGGGAATAGCGGGGACCCTCGATACGCAGTATTTT.

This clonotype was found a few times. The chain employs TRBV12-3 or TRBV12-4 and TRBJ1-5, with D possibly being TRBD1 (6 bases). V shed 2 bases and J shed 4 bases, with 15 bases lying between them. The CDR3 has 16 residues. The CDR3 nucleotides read TGTGCCAGCAGTTTACGAGGGGGGCTCACAAATCAGCCCCAGCATTTT. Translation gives CASSLRGGLTNQPQHF.

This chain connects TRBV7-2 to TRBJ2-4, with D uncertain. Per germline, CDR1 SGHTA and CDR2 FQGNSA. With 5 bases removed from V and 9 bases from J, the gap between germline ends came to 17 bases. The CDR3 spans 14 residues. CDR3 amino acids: CASSPSVAGIIQYF. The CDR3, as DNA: TGTGCCAGCAGCCCCTCAGTGGCAGGAATCATTCAGTACTTC.

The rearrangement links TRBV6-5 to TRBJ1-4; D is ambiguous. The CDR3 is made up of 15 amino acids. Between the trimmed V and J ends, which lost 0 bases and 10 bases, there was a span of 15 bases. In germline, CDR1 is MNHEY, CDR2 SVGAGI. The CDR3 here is CASSYSTPLGGKLFF. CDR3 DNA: TGTGCCAGCAGTTACTCCACACCCCTCGGTGGAAAACTGTTTTTT.

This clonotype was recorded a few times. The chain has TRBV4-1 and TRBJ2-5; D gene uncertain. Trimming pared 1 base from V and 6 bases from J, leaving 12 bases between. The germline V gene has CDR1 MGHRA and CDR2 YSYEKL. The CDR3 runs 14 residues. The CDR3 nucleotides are TGCGCCAGCAGCCAAGTCGCTCTCGGGCAGACCCAGTACTTC. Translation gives CASSQVALGQTQYF.

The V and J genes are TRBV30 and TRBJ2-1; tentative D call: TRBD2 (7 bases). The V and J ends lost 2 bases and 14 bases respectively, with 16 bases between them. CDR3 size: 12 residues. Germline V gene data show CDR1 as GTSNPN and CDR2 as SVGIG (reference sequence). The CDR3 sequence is CAWSLGGAQEFF. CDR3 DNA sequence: TGTGCCTGGAGTCTGGGGGGGGCCCAGGAGTTCTTC. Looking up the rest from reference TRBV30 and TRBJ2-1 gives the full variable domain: SQTIHQWPATLVQPVGSPLSLECTVEGTSNPNLYWYRQAAGRGLQLLFYSVGIGQISSEVPQNLSASRPQDRQFILSSKKLLLSDSGFYLCAWSLGGAQEFFGPGTRLTVL.

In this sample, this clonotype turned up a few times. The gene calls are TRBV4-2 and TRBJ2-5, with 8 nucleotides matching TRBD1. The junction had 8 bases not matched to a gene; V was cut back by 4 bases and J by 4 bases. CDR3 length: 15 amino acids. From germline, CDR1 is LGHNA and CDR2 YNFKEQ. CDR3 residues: CASSPHRGSSETQYF. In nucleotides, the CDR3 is TGTGCCAGCAGCCCCCACAGGGGGAGTTCAGAGACCCAGTACTTC.

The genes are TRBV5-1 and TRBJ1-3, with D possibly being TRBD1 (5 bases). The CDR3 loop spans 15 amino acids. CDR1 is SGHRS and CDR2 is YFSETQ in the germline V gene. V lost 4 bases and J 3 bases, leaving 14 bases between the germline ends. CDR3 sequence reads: CASSNSGGSGNTIYF. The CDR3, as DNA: TGCGCCAGCAGCAATTCGGGGGGGAGTGGAAACACCATATATTTT. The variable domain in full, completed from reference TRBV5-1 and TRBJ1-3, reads KAGVTQTPRYLIKTRGQQVTLSCSPISGHRSVSWYQQTPGQGLQFLFEYFSETQRNKGNFPGRFSGRQFSNSRSEMNVSTLELGDSALYLCASSNSGGSGNTIYFGEGSWLTVV.

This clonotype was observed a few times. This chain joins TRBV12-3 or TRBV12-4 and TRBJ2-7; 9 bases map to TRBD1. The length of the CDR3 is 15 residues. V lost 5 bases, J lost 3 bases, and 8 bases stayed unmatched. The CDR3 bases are TGTGCCAGCAGTCAAACCGGGACAGGGCACTACGAGCAGTACTTC. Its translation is CASSQTGTGHYEQYF.

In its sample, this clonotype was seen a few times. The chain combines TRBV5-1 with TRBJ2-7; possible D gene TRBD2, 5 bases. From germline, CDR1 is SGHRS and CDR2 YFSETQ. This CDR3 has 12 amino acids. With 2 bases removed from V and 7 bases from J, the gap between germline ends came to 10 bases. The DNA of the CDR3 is TGCGCCAGCAGCTTTTCAACGGGAGAGCAGTACTTC. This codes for CASSFSTGEQYF. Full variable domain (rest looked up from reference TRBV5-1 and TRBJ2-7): KAGVTQTPRYLIKTRGQQVTLSCSPISGHRSVSWYQQTPGQGLQFLFEYFSETQRNKGNFPGRFSGRQFSNSRSEMNVSTLELGDSALYLCASSFSTGEQYFGPGTRLTVT.

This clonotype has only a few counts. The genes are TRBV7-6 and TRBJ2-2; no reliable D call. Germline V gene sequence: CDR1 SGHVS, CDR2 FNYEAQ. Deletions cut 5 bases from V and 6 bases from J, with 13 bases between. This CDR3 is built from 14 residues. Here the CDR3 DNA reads TGTGCCAGCAGCCTAGAAGCGAATCCCGGGGAGCTGTTTTTT. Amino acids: CASSLEANPGELFF.